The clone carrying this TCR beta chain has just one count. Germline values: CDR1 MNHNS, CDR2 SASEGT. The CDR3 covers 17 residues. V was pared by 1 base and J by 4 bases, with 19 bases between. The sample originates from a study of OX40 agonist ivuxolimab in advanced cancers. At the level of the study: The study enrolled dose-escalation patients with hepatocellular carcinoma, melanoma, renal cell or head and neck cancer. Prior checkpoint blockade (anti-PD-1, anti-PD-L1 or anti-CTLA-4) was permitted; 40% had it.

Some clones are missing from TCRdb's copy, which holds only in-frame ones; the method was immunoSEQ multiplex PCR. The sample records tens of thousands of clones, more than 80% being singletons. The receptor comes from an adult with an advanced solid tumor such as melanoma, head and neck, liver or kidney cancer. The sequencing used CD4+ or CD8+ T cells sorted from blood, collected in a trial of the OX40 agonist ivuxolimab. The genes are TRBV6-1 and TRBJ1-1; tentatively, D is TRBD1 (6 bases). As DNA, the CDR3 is TGTGCCAGCAGTGAAGTGGGGGGCCGGGTCGCGAGCACTGAAGCTTTCTTT. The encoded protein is CASSEVGGRVASTEAFF.